Listed here are 26 T cell receptor beta chains from one sample, sequenced in a study of STAT5B mutations in CD4+ large granular lymphocyte leukemia. Produced via immunoSEQ multiplex PCR; TCRdb's table is partial and in-frame only. The table shows about 35,000 clones, with around 76% occurring only once. The specimen sequenced was CD4+ T cells from blood buffy coats. These receptors all come from a human donor in good health.

This clone has only one observation. V gene TRBV7-8 combines with J gene TRBJ1-4, with TRBD1 as a possible D gene (5 bases). V was trimmed by 8 bases and J by 3 bases, leaving 16 bases between them. This CDR3 comprises 15 residues. The germline V gene encodes CDR1 SGHVS and CDR2 FQNEAQ. The CDR3 coding sequence is TGTGCCAGCGCCCAGGACGGGGCATCTAATGAAAAACTGTTTTTT. Translation gives CASAQDGASNEKLFF.

The chain couples TRBV15 to TRBJ2-7; D might be TRBD1 (7 bases). The V and J ends lost 1 base and 2 bases respectively, with 18 bases between them. Germline V gene lookup returns CDR1 LNHNV and CDR2 YYDKDF (reference sequence). This CDR3 comprises 17 residues. The CDR3 region is CATSRGPGTGEAYEQYF. For the CDR3, the DNA is TGTGCCACCAGCAGAGGGCCCGGAACAGGGGAGGCCTACGAGCAGTACTTC.

The V call is TRBV11-2, the J call TRBJ1-4; D remains unclear. The CDR3 runs 15 residues. Germline lookup yields CDR1 SGHAT and CDR2 FQNNGV. V lost 2 bases and J 8 bases, leaving 15 bases between the germline ends. The CDR3 DNA sequence: TGTGCCAGCAGCTTAAGGTCCGACCGCCTCGAAAAACTGTTTTTT. Residues: CASSLRSDRLEKLFF.

This clone was counted between two and nine times. V and J are TRBV25-1 and TRBJ1-1; 7 nucleotides line up with TRBD1. Trimming at V came to 3 bases and at J to 1 base, leaving 5 bases not matched to a gene. This CDR3 is built from 15 residues. The germline gives CDR1 MGHDK, CDR2 SYGVNS. CDR3 coding DNA: TGTGCCAGCAGTGATCGACAGGGAACGAACACTGAAGCTTTCTTT. Translating it yields CASSDRQGTNTEAFF.

J is TRBJ1-4 and V is TRBV6-5, with 7 bases lining up with TRBD1. Looked up from germline, CDR1 is MNHEY and CDR2 is SVGAGI. The CDR3 consists of 14 residues. V shed 6 bases and J 5 bases; nucleotides not matched to a gene: 6. Here the CDR3 DNA reads TGTGCCAGCAGGCCGACAGGGCTAAATGAAAAACTGTTTTTT. Encoded protein: CASRPTGLNEKLFF.

The chain recombines TRBV30 with TRBJ2-7; 9 positions match TRBD1. There are 13 residues in the CDR3. The V gene end was trimmed by 4 bases and the J gene end by 2 bases; junction bases not matched to a gene: 3. Germline CDR1 is GTSNPN and CDR2 is SVGIG (reference sequence). CDR3 sequence (DNA): TGTGCCTGGACTCGACAGGGGGCCTACGAGCAGTACTTC. Its translation is CAWTRQGAYEQYF.

The chain combines TRBV4-1 with TRBJ2-3, with unresolved D. This CDR3 contains 13 residues. V shed 0 bases and J shed 4 bases, with 5 bases lying between them. Germline V gene data show CDR1 as MGHRA and CDR2 as YSYEKL. CDR3 loop: CASSQEGPDTQYF. CDR3 sequence (DNA): TGCGCCAGCAGCCAAGAAGGACCAGATACGCAGTATTTT.

The chain links TRBV27 to TRBJ1-1; unclear D gene. V gave up 4 bases and J gave up 1 base, with 16 bases separating them. The germline gives CDR1 MNHEY, CDR2 SMNVEV (reference sequence). This CDR3 has 16 amino acids. The DNA of the CDR3 is TGTGCCAGCAGTTCCTATTATAGGACGGCGAACACTGAAGCTTTCTTT. This gives the protein CASSSYYRTANTEAFF.

This clone was seen once. The rearrangement links TRBV30 to TRBJ1-5, with TRBD1 identical over 9 bases. The germline CDR1 and CDR2 sequences are GTSNPN and SVGIG (reference sequence). Trimming removed 2 bases from V and 6 bases from J; junction bases left unmatched: 8. The CDR3 spans 15 residues. The CDR3 coding sequence is TGTGCCTGGAGTCCCACAGGGGGCTGGGGTCAGCCCCAGCATTTT. It is translated as CAWSPTGGWGQPQHF. Together with reference TRBV30 and TRBJ1-5, the CDR3 gives the full variable domain: SQTIHQWPATLVQPVGSPLSLECTVEGTSNPNLYWYRQAAGRGLQLLFYSVGIGQISSEVPQNLSASRPQDRQFILSSKKLLLSDSGFYLCAWSPTGGWGQPQHFGDGTRLSIL.

The chain joins TRBV15 to TRBJ2-2; D ambiguous. Germline CDR1 reads LNHNV; CDR2 reads YYDKDF (reference sequence). V gave up 0 bases and J gave up 0 bases, with 5 bases separating them. There are 15 residues in the CDR3. The CDR3 spells CATSRDYANTGELFF. As DNA, the CDR3 is TGTGCCACCAGCAGAGATTACGCGAACACCGGGGAGCTGTTTTTT. Together with reference TRBV15 and TRBJ2-2, the CDR3 gives the full variable domain: DAMVIQNPRYQVTQFGKPVTLSCSQTLNHNVMYWYQQKSSQAPKLLFHYYDKDFNNEADTPDNFQSRRPNTSFCFLDIRSPGLGDTAMYLCATSRDYANTGELFFGEGSRLTVL.

The chain is built from TRBV6-1 and TRBJ1-5; D is ambiguous. The V gene lost 2 bases and the J gene lost 11 bases, with 19 bases spanning the gap. This CDR3 comprises 15 residues. Germline loops: CDR1 MNHNS, CDR2 SASEGT. The CDR3 DNA reads as TGTGCCAGCAGTGAACTACCTGGTCCGACGGGGACCCAGCATTTT. The encoded protein is CASSELPGPTGTQHF.

The chain couples TRBV6-5 to TRBJ1-1; weak D call: TRBD1 (5 bases). The CDR3 totals 13 residues. Germline-derived CDR1 and CDR2 are MNHEY and SVGAGI. V was clipped by 9 bases and J by 1 base, with 12 bases between them. CDR3 in amino acids: CASSGLANTEAFF. CDR3 nucleotide sequence: TGTGCCAGTTCAGGGTTGGCGAACACTGAAGCTTTCTTT.

This chain connects TRBV19 to TRBJ2-1; tentatively, D is TRBD2 (6 bases). This CDR3 is 14 amino acids long. V dropped 3 bases and J dropped 8 bases, with 14 bases sitting between them. The germline CDR1 and CDR2 sequences are LNHDA and SQIVND (reference sequence). The CDR3 loop is CASSIPGLLYEQFF. The DNA of the CDR3 is TGTGCCAGTAGTATCCCGGGACTCTTATATGAGCAGTTCTTC. The variable domain in full, with the rest retrieved from reference TRBV19 and TRBJ2-1, is DGGITQSPKYLFRKEGQNVTLSCEQNLNHDAMYWYRQDPGQGLRLIYYSQIVNDFQKGDIAEGYSVSREKKESFPLTVTSAQKNPTAFYLCASSIPGLLYEQFFGPGTRLTVL.

DNA for the CDR3: TGTGCAAGTCGCTTGGGCCGCTACGAGCAGTACTTC. It codes for CASRLGRYEQYF. The chain links TRBV12-2 to TRBJ2-5; TRBD1 reflects the table's D call only, with no check against the DNA. The last part of the DNA fits TRBJ2-7 better; the J call may be wrong. TRBV12-2 counts as a pseudogene. The CDR3 runs to 12 residues.

The genes are TRBV6-5 and TRBJ2-5; TRBD1 is a possible D gene (5 bases). V shed 6 bases and J shed 7 bases, with 21 bases lying between them. Looked up from germline, CDR1 is MNHEY and CDR2 is SVGAGI. This CDR3 is 15 amino acids long. The CDR3 loop reads CASSPTLGQAGTQYF. CDR3 nucleotides: TGTGCCAGCAGCCCTACCCTGGGGCAGGCCGGGACCCAGTACTTC.

CDR3 loop: CASSLDQGKQYF. The CDR3 DNA reads as TGTGCCAGCAGCTTAGATCAGGGCAAGCAGTACTTC. The V and J genes are TRBV7-9 and TRBJ2-7; tentatively, D is TRBD1 (5 bases). CDR3 length: 12 amino acids. V gave up 1 base and J gave up 8 bases, with 9 bases separating them. The germline gives CDR1 SEHNR, CDR2 FQNEAQ (reference sequence). The whole variable domain, filled in from reference TRBV7-9 and TRBJ2-7, reads DTGVSQNPRHKITKRGQNVTFRCDPISEHNRLYWYRQTLGQGPEFLTYFQNEAQLEKSRLLSDRFSAERPKGSFSTLEIQRTEQGDSAMYLCASSLDQGKQYFGPGTRLTVT.

V and J are TRBV19 and TRBJ1-5; D call uncertain. V lost 2 bases and J 6 bases, leaving 14 bases between the germline ends. CDR1 is LNHDA, CDR2 SQIVND, per germline (reference sequence). There are 15 residues in the CDR3. The DNA of the CDR3 is TGTGCCAGTAGTATAAAGGCGGGGAGTGGTCAGCCCCAGCATTTT. It is translated as CASSIKAGSGQPQHF. Full variable domain (missing parts from reference TRBV19 and TRBJ1-5): DGGITQSPKYLFRKEGQNVTLSCEQNLNHDAMYWYRQDPGQGLRLIYYSQIVNDFQKGDIAEGYSVSREKKESFPLTVTSAQKNPTAFYLCASSIKAGSGQPQHFGDGTRLSIL.

This chain connects TRBV5-5 to TRBJ1-2; 7 bases agree with TRBD1. The junction had 15 bases not matched to a gene; V was cut back by 7 bases and J by 0 bases. The germline V gene encodes CDR1 SGHKS and CDR2 YYEKEE (reference sequence). The length of the CDR3 is 17 residues. The CDR3 sequence is CASEQGFHLTTNYGYTF. CDR3 bases: TGTGCCAGCGAACAGGGGTTCCACCTAACTACTAACTATGGCTACACCTTC. The full variable domain, rest sourced from reference TRBV5-5 and TRBJ1-2, is DAGVTQSPTHLIKTRGQQVTLRCSPISGHKSVSWYQQVLGQGPQFIFQYYEKEERGRGNFPDRFSARQFPNYSSELNVNALLLGDSALYLCASEQGFHLTTNYGYTFGSGTRLTVV.

This clone was seen a handful of times. The gene calls are TRBV6-1 and TRBJ1-2; 9 nucleotides align to TRBD1. This CDR3 region has 14 residues. J lost 4 bases, V lost 4 bases, and 4 bases had no gene match. The germline V gene encodes CDR1 MNHNS and CDR2 SASEGT. The chain's CDR3 is CASSVTQGAYGYTF. In nucleotides, the CDR3 is TGTGCCAGCAGTGTCACACAGGGGGCCTATGGCTACACCTTC.

This sequence joins TRBV11-2 and TRBJ2-1; no reliable D call. The CDR3 contains 15 residues. Trimming took 3 bases from V and 4 from J, leaving 13 bases between them. CDR1 SGHAT and CDR2 FQNNGV come from the germline V gene. The CDR3 nucleotides read TGTGCCAGCAGCTTTGGTCTGTGGGCATACAATGAGCAGTTCTTC. This translates into CASSFGLWAYNEQFF.

The chain has TRBV27 and TRBJ2-7; 8 bases are a match to TRBD2. Losses at the gene ends were 6 bases for V and 2 bases for J; bases not matched to a gene: 12. Germline V gives CDR1 MNHEY, CDR2 SMNVEV (reference sequence). The CDR3 is made up of 16 amino acids. In nucleotides, the CDR3 is TGTGCCAGCAGCGGACACCGGACTAGCCAGACCTACGAGCAGTACTTC. Its translation: CASSGHRTSQTYEQYF.

This chain connects TRBV5-1 to TRBJ2-7; D is unclear. This CDR3 comprises 12 residues. Trimming left V 0 bases short and J 4 bases short, with 5 bases between. Germline V gives CDR1 SGHRS, CDR2 YFSETQ. The CDR3 is CASSLDQYEQYF. In nucleotides, the CDR3 is TGCGCCAGCAGCTTGGACCAGTACGAGCAGTACTTC.

This clone occurred once. The J gene is TRBJ1-1, the V gene TRBV27; TRBD1 agrees at 8 bases. CDR3 length: 13 residues. The J segment lost 6 bases and the V segment lost 7 bases, leaving 7 bases of the junction unmatched. In germline, CDR1 is MNHEY, CDR2 SMNVEV (reference sequence). The CDR3 nucleotides are TGTGCCAGCACCGGCCAGGGGGCTGCTGAAGCTTTCTTT. Encoded protein: CASTGQGAAEAFF.

The CDR3 loop is CATSRDPSGGNNEQFF. CDR3 nucleotide sequence: TGTGCCACCAGCAGAGATCCGAGCGGGGGCAACAATGAGCAGTTCTTC. The chain uses TRBV15 and TRBJ2-1, with 8 bases matching TRBD2. V was clipped by 0 bases and J by 5 bases; unmatched bases: 6. The germline V gene has CDR1 LNHNV and CDR2 YYDKDF (reference sequence). The CDR3 consists of 16 residues.

The rearrangement uses TRBV11-2 and TRBJ2-7; a weak D match, TRBD1 (5 bases). V was cut by 3 bases and J by 6 bases, with 15 bases left in between. Germline assignment: CDR1 SGHAT and CDR2 FQNNGV. There are 14 residues in the CDR3. The CDR3 is CASSLTASYGEQYF. The CDR3 DNA reads as TGTGCCAGCAGCTTGACAGCCTCCTATGGCGAGCAGTACTTC.

The CDR3, as DNA: TGTGCCAGCAGCCTCCAAACCGGGGTCTCCTACGAGCAGTACTTC. Protein sequence: CASSLQTGVSYEQYF. The chain uses TRBV7-6 and TRBJ2-7, with D possibly being TRBD2 (5 bases). V dropped 5 bases and J dropped 0 bases, with 14 bases sitting between them. Germline CDR1 and CDR2: SGHVS and FNYEAQ. The CDR3 consists of 15 residues.